This T cell receptor beta chain was identified during a study of PD-L1 blockade in urothelial cancer (dated by TCRdb to 2017 to 2019). About the full investigation: All patients started therapy in the mid-2010s and received atezolizumab 1,200 mg intravenously every 3 weeks. About 85% of the 29 patients were males with bladder-origin urothelial cancer, and about 60% of the roughly 29 reported a prior smoking history. Patients had an ECOG performance status of 0 or 1 and had received between 0 and 3 prior chemotherapy regimens. Blood samples were analyzed 3 weeks after the start of treatment (second dose) and 6 weeks after the start of treatment. Blood samples yielded a median of approximately 150,000 T cells and around 83,000 unique TCRs, with median clonality around 0.083. The study was an exploratory multi-omic analysis of somatic, immune and clinical correlates of response to PD-L1 blockade with atezolizumab in urothelial cancer. TCR sequencing covered pretreatment tumor samples and matched, serially collected peripheral blood taken before and after atezolizumab treatment. Durable clinical benefit was defined as progression-free survival longer than 6 months, and TCR features were also tested against progression-free and overall survival. In the same patients, pretreatment tumors underwent whole exome sequencing and RNA sequencing in addition to TCR sequencing. Roughly 9 patients reached durable clinical benefit, while fewer than 25 patients did not. Around 30 patients had pretreatment blood TCR-seq, approximately 24 had at least one posttreatment blood collection, and approximately 24 had tumor TCR-seq.

For this clone: Its binding antigen is unknown. Per-base qualities were not stored, and no clone one base away is much larger.

From a lookup of the germline V gene, CDR1 and CDR2 are MGHRA and YSYEKL. Inclusive of the bounding cysteine and phenylalanine, the CDR3 is 14 residues long. This entry keeps only the CDR3 DNA: 42 bases, framed from base 1. V is cut by 6 bases and J by 3 bases, and the space between the germline ends is 14 bases. Synthetic TCR analog templates were spiked into each PCR so that absolute template abundance could be estimated from read counts. Using the immunoSEQ assay, TCRbeta CDR3 regions were amplified from genomic DNA with bias-controlled V and J gene primers. Rearranged TCRbeta segments were sequenced at approximately 20X coverage. The paper's processing steps were these. Sequencing errors were corrected by clustering, and CDR3s were annotated against IMGT so that V, D and J genes could be assigned. Only productive TCRbeta rearrangements were used in downstream analyses, excluding out-of-frame or stop-codon sequences. Clonality was computed as one minus Shannon entropy normalized by the log of the number of unique productive sequences. Fisher's exact test with Benjamini-Hochberg correction, at a threshold of adjusted p below 0.01, was used to find clones that differed between time points or between blood and tumor. This is the immuneACCESS table as TCRdb keeps it, with only in-frame sequences that have V and J called. A part of the clones is gone; compared with another copy, unresolved V genes explain less than half, and the rest is unexplained. D and trimming were read from the DNA, whereas the V and J calls and clone size are those reported in that table. Present in this sample are 60,000 or so clones, 80% to 85% of which were seen just once. The ten largest clones take up around 3.2% of the sample.

The meaning of the sample's time point label: pretreatment peripheral blood. The cohort included under 35 patients with locally advanced or metastatic urothelial carcinoma who were treated at Memorial Sloan Kettering on a trial protocol. Peripheral blood mononuclear cells were collected from each patient pretreatment and during treatment, giving between 1 and 8 total time points per patient. The Qiagen DNeasy Blood extraction kit was used to purify genomic DNA from total PBMCs and from tumor samples. PBMCs were collected pretreatment and during treatment and were isolated and stored as previously described. General study outcomes and caveats: Small sample size (n ≈ 27) and many exploratory analyses mean the results are intended to be hypothesis-generating. Among patients with durable benefit, tumor-associated TCR clones showed greater expansion in peripheral blood 3 weeks after treatment started (n of about 20, p = 0.022). A pretreatment peripheral blood TCR clonality below the median was linked to improved progression-free and overall survival.

This chain joins TRBV4-1 to TRBJ1-1, with TRBD1 as a weak D call on 6 bases. The TCR originated in a man between 65 and 85 years old with urothelial cancer. The specimen comprised PBMCs, sampled around atezolizumab (anti-PD-L1) treatment. The DNA reads as follows: TGCGCCAGCAGAAACAGGGTTATGGACACTGAAGCTTTCTTT. This codes for CASRNRVMDTEAFF.